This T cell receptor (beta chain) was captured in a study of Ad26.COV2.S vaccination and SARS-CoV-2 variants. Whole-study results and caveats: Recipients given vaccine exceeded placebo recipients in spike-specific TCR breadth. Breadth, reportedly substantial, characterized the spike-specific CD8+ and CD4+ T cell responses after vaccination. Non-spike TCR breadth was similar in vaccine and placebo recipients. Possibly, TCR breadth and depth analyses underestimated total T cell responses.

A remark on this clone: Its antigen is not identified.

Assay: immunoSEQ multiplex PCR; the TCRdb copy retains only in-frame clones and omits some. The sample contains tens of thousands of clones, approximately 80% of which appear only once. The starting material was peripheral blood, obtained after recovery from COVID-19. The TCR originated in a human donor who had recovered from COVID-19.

The CDR3 DNA reads as TGTGCCAGCAGCGGGACAGAAGGTATGTTGCATTTT. It encodes CASSGTEGMLHF. J is TRBJ1-5 and V is TRBV7-9; TRBD1 matches at 7 bases. The CDR3 has 12 amino acids. V shed 5 bases and J 15 bases; nucleotides not matched to a gene: 10. CDR1 is SEHNR, CDR2 FQNEAQ, per germline (reference sequence). The variable domain in full, completed from reference TRBV7-9 and TRBJ1-5, reads DTGVSQNPRHKITKRGQNVTFRCDPISEHNRLYWYRQTLGQGPEFLTYFQNEAQLEKSRLLSDRFSAERPKGSFSTLEIQRTEQGDSAMYLCASSGTEGMLHFGDGTRLSIL.